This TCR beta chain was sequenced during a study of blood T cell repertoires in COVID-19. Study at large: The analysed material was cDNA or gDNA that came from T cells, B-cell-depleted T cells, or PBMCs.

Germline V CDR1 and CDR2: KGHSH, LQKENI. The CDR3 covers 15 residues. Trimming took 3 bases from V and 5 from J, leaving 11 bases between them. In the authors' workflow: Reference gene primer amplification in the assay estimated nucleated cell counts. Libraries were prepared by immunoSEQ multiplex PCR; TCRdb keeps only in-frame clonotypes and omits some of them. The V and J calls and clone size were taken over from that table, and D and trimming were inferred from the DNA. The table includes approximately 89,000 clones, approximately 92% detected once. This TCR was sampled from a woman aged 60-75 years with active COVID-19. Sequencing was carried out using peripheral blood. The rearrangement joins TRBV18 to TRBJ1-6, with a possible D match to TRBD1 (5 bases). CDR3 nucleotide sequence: TGTGCCAGCTCACCCACAGGACAAGATAATTCACCCCTCCACTTT. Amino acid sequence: CASSPTGQDNSPLHF.